This TCR beta chain emerged from a study of technical replicates of blood from a few donors (dated by TCRdb to about 2017). For CDR1 and CDR2, the germline V gene lists SGHRS and YFSETQ. At the junction V is shortened by 1 base and J by 5 bases; bases outside the gene matches: 8. Inclusive of the bounding cysteine and phenylalanine, the CDR3 is 15 residues long. Solely the CDR3 DNA is kept, with 45 bases framed from the first base. Concerning this clone itself: Its antigen is still unknown. There are no base qualities to consult, and no much larger clone falls within one base.

Library creation used the immunoSEQ multiplex PCR assay. TCRdb re-hosts the immuneACCESS table, in-frame sequences only. Its copies lack some clones; in the studies checked, an unresolved V gene accounts for under half of them, and the cause for the rest is not known. Across this sample there are roughly 87,000 clones, with roughly 94% seen only once. The top ten hold roughly 0.24% of the sample. The sequenced material came from T cells isolated from PBMCs. The TCR was taken from a human donor in good health. The rearrangement combines TRBV5-1 with TRBJ2-7; 8 central nucleotides agree with TRBD2. The CDR3 in this case is CASSLTVGGANEQYF. The DNA is TGCGCCAGCAGCTTGACCGTCGGGGGGGCCAACGAGCAGTACTTC.